A single sample gave rise to the 5 T cell receptor beta chains below, sequenced in a study of shared T cell receptors in the human thymus. The assay was immunoSEQ multiplex PCR, and TCRdb's table has in-frame clones only and misses some. This table holds around 730,000 clones, roughly 85% found once. The same specimen was also included in a second study, on human thymus T cells.

Specimen: thymocytes. The receptors were sampled from a girl less than two years old with a congenital heart defect.

V gene TRBV9 combines with J gene TRBJ2-1; perhaps TRBD2 as D (7 bases). V lost 3 bases and J 4 bases, leaving 20 bases between the germline ends. CDR1 SGDLS and CDR2 YYNGEE come from the germline V gene. This CDR3 is 17 amino acids long. CDR3 loop: CASSARPCRGGYNEQFF. The CDR3 bases are TGTGCCAGCAGCGCCAGACCATGTAGGGGGGGTTACAATGAGCAGTTCTTC.

The rearrangement uses TRBV5-4 and TRBJ1-6; TRBD1 aligns across 7 bases. There are 14 residues in the CDR3. The germline V gene encodes CDR1 SGHNT and CDR2 YYREEE (reference sequence). With 4 bases clipped from V and 16 bases from J, the junction kept 14 bases outside the gene matches. Here the CDR3 reads CASSVWDRLHQLHF. The CDR3 bases are TGTGCCAGCAGCGTATGGGACAGACTCCACCAACTCCACTTT.

The J gene is TRBJ1-5, the V gene TRBV2; 8 bases fit TRBD1. This CDR3 comprises 19 residues. V shed 2 bases, J shed 2 bases, and the junction held 14 bases outside the gene matches. Germline V gene sequence: CDR1 SNHLY, CDR2 FYNNEI. This chain's CDR3 is CASSERSLDRGGGNQPQHF. As DNA, the CDR3 is TGTGCCAGCAGTGAAAGGTCCCTCGACAGGGGAGGGGGCAATCAGCCCCAGCATTTT.

The chain carries TRBV7-8 and TRBJ2-3; D is possibly TRBD1 (5 bases). This CDR3 is 13 amino acids long. Germline-derived CDR1 and CDR2 are SGHVS and FQNEAQ. The ends were cut back, 5 bases at V and 6 bases at J, with 12 bases in the middle. For the CDR3, the DNA is TGTGCCAGCAGCGTACTCACAGGTGATACGCAGTATTTT. Protein sequence: CASSVLTGDTQYF.

The chain is built from TRBV5-1 and TRBJ2-7, with TRBD1 matching over 7 bases. The CDR3 is 15 amino acids. V lost 3 bases and J lost 0; bases outside the gene matches: 6. From germline, CDR1 is SGHRS and CDR2 YFSETQ. The CDR3 DNA follows: TGCGCCAGCAGCTGGACAGGACATAGCTCCTACGAGCAGTACTTC. This sequence encodes CASSWTGHSSYEQYF.